The 10 T cell receptor beta chains in this list originate from one sample, sequenced in a study of T cell responses to AZD1222 COVID-19 vaccine. The assay was immunoSEQ multiplex PCR, and TCRdb's table has in-frame clones only and misses some. The repertoire includes about 110,000 clones, about 90% of them detected once, and 4.8% sits in the top ten. Sequencing used peripheral blood, obtained 28 days after the second AZD1222 dose. The receptors derive from an adult who received the AZD1222 COVID-19 vaccine.

Here the CDR3 DNA reads TGTGCCAGCAGCTTGGCCGGCAGGTCCCACGCTGAAGCTTTCTTT. Translating it yields CASSLAGRSHAEAFF. J is TRBJ1-1 and V is TRBV5-4, with no clear D. Trimming took 0 bases from V and 6 from J, leaving 15 bases between them. The germline V gene encodes CDR1 SGHNT and CDR2 YYREEE (reference sequence). The CDR3 runs 15 residues.

V gene TRBV24-1 combines with J gene TRBJ1-5; unclear D gene. The CDR3 runs 14 residues. Germline CDR1 reads KGHDR; CDR2 reads SFDVKD. The V gene lost 4 bases and the J gene lost 3 bases, with 9 bases spanning the gap. DNA for the CDR3: TGTGCCACCAGTGAGAGCGGGCTCAATCAGCCCCAGCATTTT. It encodes CATSESGLNQPQHF.

V gene TRBV6-5 combines with J gene TRBJ1-3; 7 positions match TRBD1. With 6 bases clipped from V and 0 bases from J, the junction kept 5 bases outside the gene matches. This CDR3 contains 15 residues. Looked up from germline, CDR1 is MNHEY and CDR2 is SVGAGI. The CDR3 reads CASSAGQPSGNTIYF. The CDR3 bases are TGTGCCAGCAGCGCGGGACAGCCCTCTGGAAACACCATATATTTT.

V usage is TRBV19 and J usage is TRBJ1-4; TRBD1 aligns across 7 bases. J lost 6 bases, V lost 6 bases, and 7 bases had no gene match. The CDR3 runs to 14 residues. CDR1 is LNHDA, CDR2 SQIVND, per germline (reference sequence). This chain's CDR3 is CASRNDRVYEKLFF. DNA for the CDR3: TGTGCCAGTAGAAACGACAGGGTATATGAAAAACTGTTTTTT.

V gene TRBV25-1 combines with J gene TRBJ1-2, with 9 nucleotides matching TRBD1. Per germline, CDR1 MGHDK and CDR2 SYGVNS. The CDR3 covers 15 residues. V trimming: 1 base; J trimming: 5 bases; junction bases outside the gene matches: 5. This CDR3 reads CASSELDRGVYGYTF. CDR3 DNA sequence: TGTGCCAGCAGTGAATTGGACAGGGGCGTGTATGGCTACACCTTC.

The chain links TRBV2 to TRBJ1-5, with D unclear. The CDR3 consists of 14 residues. From germline, CDR1 is SNHLY and CDR2 FYNNEI. V was pared by 1 base and J by 3 bases, with 7 bases between. The CDR3 bases are TGTGCCAGCAGTGAAGGAGGGCTCAATCAGCCCCAGCATTTT. It codes for CASSEGGLNQPQHF. The variable domain in full, completed from reference TRBV2 and TRBJ1-5, reads EPEVTQTPSHQVTQMGQEVILRCVPISNHLYFYWYRQILGQKVEFLVSFYNNEISEKSEIFDDQFSVERPDGSNFTLKIRSTKLEDSAMYFCASSEGGLNQPQHFGDGTRLSIL.

The V and J genes are TRBV4-2 and TRBJ2-7, with 9 nucleotides matching TRBD1. The CDR3 is 14 amino acids. Germline values: CDR1 LGHNA, CDR2 YNFKEQ. The junction had 6 bases not matched to a gene; V was cut back by 4 bases and J by 5 bases. Written as DNA, the CDR3 is TGTGCCAGCAGCCCGCCGGGACAGGGCAACGAGCAGTACTTC. It specifies CASSPPGQGNEQYF.

The J gene is TRBJ1-1, the V gene TRBV5-1; TRBD1 might be the D (5 bases). V was cut by 8 bases and J by 5 bases, with 19 bases left in between. The CDR3 is 14 amino acids. Germline CDR1 SGHRS, CDR2 YFSETQ. This CDR3 is CASLSGDSSTEAFF. The CDR3 region has the DNA TGCGCCAGTCTCTCGGGGGATAGTTCGACTGAAGCTTTCTTT.

V usage is TRBV30 and J usage is TRBJ1-3; 12 nucleotides align to TRBD1. After removal of 0 bases from V and 4 bases from J, the junction contained 4 bases not matched to a gene. Germline V gene data show CDR1 as GTSNPN and CDR2 as SVGIG (reference sequence). This CDR3 is 16 amino acids long. The DNA for the CDR3 is TGTGCCTGGAGTGTCCGGGACAGGGGGCCCGGAAACACCATATATTTT. Translated, it gives CAWSVRDRGPGNTIYF.

CDR3 sequence (DNA): TGTGCCAGCAGTTCCCTCCGCCGACAGGGTGGAAAGCCCCAGCATTTT. The encoded protein is CASSSLRRQGGKPQHF. This sequence joins TRBV6-6 and TRBJ1-5; 7 bases line up with TRBD1. Germline CDR1 reads MNHNY; CDR2 reads SVGAGI (reference sequence). The CDR3 spans 16 residues. The V gene end was trimmed by 4 bases and the J gene end by 8 bases; junction bases not matched to a gene: 14.